This T cell receptor (beta chain) comes out of a study of T-cell reconstitution after alpha-beta-depleted transplantation in children. Study-wide results and caveats: Most T-cell counts and diversity one year after the transplant came from T cells that were newly produced. Reportedly, roughly two months post-transplant, alpha-beta T cells arose from several hundred expanded graft clones.

This clonotype was detected only a few times. Antigen specificity is unknown. Germline lookup yields CDR1 SQVTM and CDR2 ANQGSEA. V was trimmed by 1 base and J by 1 base, leaving 11 bases between them. CDR3 length: 14 residues. Researchers prepared the TCRbeta library using unique molecular identifiers, the study reports. TCRdb processed the PCR reads anew with MiXCR; each CDR3 protein has one entry. Here the sample spans hundreds of thousands of distinct CDR3 sequences, roughly 15% being singletons. The sequence was collected from a boy younger than two who had a stem cell transplant for Wiskott-Aldrich syndrome, so the T cells may come from the graft donor. V and J are TRBV29-1 and TRBJ2-7, with no clear D. The starting material was PBMCs, mostly from graft donor cells, obtained 360 days after TCRalphabeta/CD19-depleted stem cell transplant. The CDR3 sequence is CSVEVSGHSYEQYF. In DNA form, the CDR3 reads TGCAGCGTTGAAGTTTCAGGTCATTCCTACGAGCAGTACTTC.